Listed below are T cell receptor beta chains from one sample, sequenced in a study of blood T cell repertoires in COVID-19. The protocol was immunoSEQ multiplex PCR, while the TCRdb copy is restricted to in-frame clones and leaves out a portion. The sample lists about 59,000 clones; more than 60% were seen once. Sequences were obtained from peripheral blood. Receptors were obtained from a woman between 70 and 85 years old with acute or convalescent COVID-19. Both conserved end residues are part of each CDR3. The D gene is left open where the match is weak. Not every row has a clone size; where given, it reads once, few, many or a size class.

CDR3 protein: CASSARTGGELFF
CDR3 DNA: TGTGCCAGCAGTGCCAGGACAGGTGGGGAGCTGTTTTTT
clone size: NA
V gene: TRBV6-4
D gene: TRBD1
J gene: TRBJ2-2

CDR3 protein: CASRRRADGGTEAFF
CDR3 DNA: TGTGCCAGCAGGAGGAGGGCGGACGGAGGCACTGAAGCTTTCTTT
clone size: NA
V gene: TRBV27
D gene: NA
J gene: TRBJ1-1

CDR3 protein: CASSLRGGDTQYF
CDR3 DNA: TGTGCCAGCAGCTTGCGGGGAGGGGATACGCAGTATTTT
clone size: NA
V gene: TRBV5-5
D gene: TRBD2
J gene: TRBJ2-3

CDR3 protein: CASSLGPGDLYGYTF
CDR3 DNA: TGTGCCAGCAGCTTAGGTCCAGGGGACCTCTATGGCTACACCTTC
clone size: once
V gene: TRBV7-9
D gene: NA
J gene: TRBJ1-2

CDR3 protein: CASSPQGLTQYF
CDR3 DNA: TGTGCCAGCAGCCCACAGGGGCTTACGCAGTATTTT
clone size: NA
V gene: TRBV14
D gene: TRBD1
J gene: TRBJ2-3

CDR3 protein: CASSQKGGQVDRYTF
CDR3 DNA: TGCGCCAGCAGCCAAAAGGGGGGACAGGTTGACCGCTACACCTTC
clone size: NA
V gene: TRBV4-1
D gene: TRBD1
J gene: TRBJ1-2

CDR3 protein: CASSLAVGGRDYGYTF
CDR3 DNA: TGTGCCAGCAGCTTAGCGGTCGGGGGGCGCGACTATGGCTACACCTTC
clone size: NA
V gene: TRBV7-9
D gene: NA
J gene: TRBJ1-2

CDR3 protein: CASSVQRNTEAFF
CDR3 DNA: TGTGCCAGCAGCGTACAGAGGAACACTGAAGCTTTCTTT
clone size: NA
V gene: TRBV5-5
D gene: NA
J gene: TRBJ1-1

CDR3 protein: CASSPGDTGELFF
CDR3 DNA: TGCGCCAGCAGCCCAGGGGACACCGGGGAGCTGTTTTTT
clone size: NA
V gene: TRBV5-1
D gene: NA
J gene: TRBJ2-2

CDR3 protein: CASSRTGMTDTQYF
CDR3 DNA: TGTGCCAGTAGTCGCACAGGAATGACAGATACGCAGTATTTT
clone size: few
V gene: TRBV19
D gene: NA
J gene: TRBJ2-3

CDR3 protein: CASSKRLEGHEQYF
CDR3 DNA: TGTGCCAGTAGTAAGAGATTGGAGGGCCACGAGCAGTACTTC
clone size: NA
V gene: TRBV19
D gene: NA
J gene: TRBJ2-7

CDR3 protein: CASLRQGNNYGYTF
CDR3 DNA: TGTGCCAGCCTAAGACAGGGGAATAACTATGGCTACACCTTC
clone size: NA
V gene: TRBV18
D gene: TRBD1
J gene: TRBJ1-2

CDR3 protein: CASSPPGRGTQYF
CDR3 DNA: TGTGCCAGCAGCCCGCCTGGCCGGGGGACCCAGTACTTC
clone size: NA
V gene: TRBV14
D gene: NA
J gene: TRBJ2-5

CDR3 protein: CASSQLGGGPEDTQYF
CDR3 DNA: TGTGCCAGCAGCCAATTAGGGGGAGGGCCCGAGGATACGCAGTATTTT
clone size: NA
V gene: TRBV14
D gene: NA
J gene: TRBJ2-3

CDR3 protein: CASSPDRAYGYTF
CDR3 DNA: TGTGCCAGCAGTCCGGACAGGGCTTATGGCTACACCTTC
clone size: NA
V gene: TRBV6-5
D gene: TRBD1
J gene: TRBJ1-2

CDR3 protein: CASSLTRGTDTQYF
CDR3 DNA: TGTGCCAGTAGTCTGACACGAGGGACAGATACGCAGTATTTT
clone size: NA
V gene: TRBV19
D gene: NA
J gene: TRBJ2-3

CDR3 protein: CASSDEHYKPQHF
CDR3 DNA: TGTGCCAGCAGTGACGAACACTACAAGCCCCAGCATTTT
clone size: NA
V gene: TRBV2
D gene: NA
J gene: TRBJ1-5

CDR3 protein: CATQTGQRNTGELFF
CDR3 DNA: TGTGCCACACAAACTGGACAGAGGAACACCGGGGAGCTGTTTTTT
clone size: NA
V gene: TRBV24-1
D gene: NA
J gene: TRBJ2-2

CDR3 protein: CASLTGVGNTIYF
CDR3 DNA: TGTGCCAGCCTAACAGGGGTCGGAAACACCATATATTTT
clone size: many
V gene: TRBV6-5
D gene: TRBD1
J gene: TRBJ1-3

CDR3 protein: CASTRGSGGAYGELFF
CDR3 DNA: TGTGCCAGTACCCGCGGTAGCGGGGGGGCCTACGGGGAGCTGTTTTTT
clone size: NA
V gene: TRBV19
D gene: TRBD2
J gene: TRBJ2-2

CDR3 protein: CAWGIRGNSGNTIYF
CDR3 DNA: TGTGCCTGGGGAATTAGGGGTAACTCTGGAAACACCATATATTTT
clone size: NA
V gene: TRBV30
D gene: NA
J gene: TRBJ1-3

CDR3 protein: CASSLDRGQDQPQHF
CDR3 DNA: TGTGCCAGCAGCTTGGACAGGGGGCAGGATCAGCCCCAGCATTTT
clone size: few
V gene: TRBV5-4
D gene: TRBD1
J gene: TRBJ1-5

CDR3 protein: CAISEQGRNDEQYF
CDR3 DNA: TGTGCCATCAGTGAACAGGGCCGAAACGACGAGCAGTACTTC
clone size: NA
V gene: TRBV10-3
D gene: NA
J gene: TRBJ2-7

CDR3 protein: CATSDFAAGVVEQFF
CDR3 DNA: TGTGCCACCAGTGATTTCGCCGCAGGGGTGGTTGAGCAGTTCTTC
clone size: NA
V gene: TRBV24-1
D gene: NA
J gene: TRBJ2-1

CDR3 protein: CASRGGNYGYTF
CDR3 DNA: TGCGCCAGCAGGGGAGGGAACTATGGCTACACCTTC
clone size: NA
V gene: TRBV5-1
D gene: NA
J gene: TRBJ1-2

CDR3 protein: CAWDQVLDTEAFF
CDR3 DNA: TGTGCCTGGGACCAGGTGCTGGACACTGAAGCTTTCTTT
clone size: NA
V gene: TRBV30
D gene: NA
J gene: TRBJ1-1

CDR3 protein: CASSLGTFGHF
CDR3 DNA: TGTGCCAGCAGCTTAGGGACTTTTGGGCACTTC
clone size: few
V gene: TRBV7-9
D gene: NA
J gene: TRBJ1-2

CDR3 protein: CASSQDMNTEAFF
CDR3 DNA: TGTGCCAGCAGCCAAGATATGAACACTGAAGCTTTCTTT
clone size: NA
V gene: TRBV14
D gene: NA
J gene: TRBJ1-1

CDR3 protein: CASSAGTGANTEAFF
CDR3 DNA: TGTGCCAGCAGCGCCGGGACAGGGGCGAACACTGAAGCTTTCTTT
clone size: NA
V gene: TRBV11-2
D gene: TRBD1
J gene: TRBJ1-1

CDR3 protein: CASSFLGASGGSEQFF
CDR3 DNA: TGTGCCAGCAGTTTCCTTGGCGCTAGCGGGGGGTCCGAGCAGTTCTTC
clone size: NA
V gene: TRBV2
D gene: TRBD2
J gene: TRBJ2-1

CDR3 protein: CAWARDSHNYGYTF
CDR3 DNA: TGTGCCTGGGCACGGGACAGTCATAACTATGGCTACACCTTC
clone size: NA
V gene: TRBV30
D gene: TRBD1
J gene: TRBJ1-2

CDR3 protein: CASSPGTGGYGYTF
CDR3 DNA: TGTGCCAGCTCCCCTGGGACAGGGGGCTATGGCTACACCTTC
clone size: NA
V gene: TRBV2
D gene: TRBD1
J gene: TRBJ1-2

CDR3 protein: CASSTATGELFF
CDR3 DNA: TGTGCCAGCAGCACAGCTACCGGGGAGCTGTTTTTT
clone size: few
V gene: TRBV6-5
D gene: NA
J gene: TRBJ2-2

CDR3 protein: CASTPRGGAGTEAFF
CDR3 DNA: TGTGCCAGTACTCCGAGGGGGGGGGCAGGCACTGAAGCTTTCTTT
clone size: NA
V gene: TRBV6-5
D gene: NA
J gene: TRBJ1-1

CDR3 protein: CASSYSGTGGAEQYF
CDR3 DNA: TGTGCCAGCAGTTATTCGGGGACAGGGGGCGCCGAGCAGTACTTC
clone size: NA
V gene: TRBV6-6
D gene: TRBD1
J gene: TRBJ2-7

CDR3 protein: CASSESGGYTF
CDR3 DNA: TGTGCCAGCAGCGAAAGCGGAGGCTACACCTTC
clone size: many
V gene: TRBV5-5
D gene: NA
J gene: TRBJ1-2

CDR3 protein: CASSDLAGGPSYEQYF
CDR3 DNA: TGTGCCAGCAGTGATCTAGCGGGGGGGCCCTCCTACGAGCAGTACTTC
clone size: NA
V gene: TRBV6-1
D gene: TRBD2
J gene: TRBJ2-7

CDR3 protein: CATSRLGAGELFF
CDR3 DNA: TGTGCCACCAGCCGCCTCGGGGCCGGGGAGCTGTTTTTT
clone size: NA
V gene: TRBV15
D gene: NA
J gene: TRBJ2-2

CDR3 protein: CAWLGQGAYGYTF
CDR3 DNA: TGTGCCTGGTTAGGCCAGGGGGCCTATGGCTACACCTTC
clone size: NA
V gene: TRBV30
D gene: TRBD1
J gene: TRBJ1-2

CDR3 protein: CASSQEVGVNTEAFF
CDR3 DNA: TGCGCCAGCAGCCAAGAAGTTGGAGTGAACACTGAAGCTTTCTTT
clone size: NA
V gene: TRBV4-1
D gene: NA
J gene: TRBJ1-1

CDR3 protein: CAISERLAGGLIYTDTQYF
CDR3 DNA: TGTGCCATCAGTGAGAGACTAGCGGGGGGCCTGATTTACACAGATACGCAGTATTTT
clone size: NA
V gene: TRBV10-3
D gene: TRBD2
J gene: TRBJ2-3

CDR3 protein: CASSLGGRGKTGELFF
CDR3 DNA: TGTGCCAGCAGCTTAGGTGGCAGGGGTAAAACCGGGGAGCTGTTTTTT
clone size: NA
V gene: TRBV5-8
D gene: NA
J gene: TRBJ2-2

CDR3 protein: CASSVQGTGGYTF
CDR3 DNA: TGTGCCAGCTCAGTACAGGGAACCGGTGGCTACACCTTC
clone size: NA
V gene: TRBV18
D gene: NA
J gene: TRBJ1-2

CDR3 protein: CASTQQMGARETQYF
CDR3 DNA: TGCGCCAGCACCCAGCAAATGGGGGCCCGGGAGACCCAGTACTTC
clone size: NA
V gene: TRBV10-2
D gene: NA
J gene: TRBJ2-5

CDR3 protein: CASSRNYRTGVGGYTF
CDR3 DNA: TGTGCCAGCAGTCGAAACTATAGAACAGGTGTAGGGGGCTACACCTTC
clone size: NA
V gene: TRBV27
D gene: NA
J gene: TRBJ1-2

CDR3 protein: CASSPWTGPGTDTQYF
CDR3 DNA: TGTGCCAGCAGCCCATGGACAGGGCCGGGCACAGATACGCAGTATTTT
clone size: few
V gene: TRBV11-3
D gene: TRBD1
J gene: TRBJ2-3

CDR3 protein: CASSSRGVSYEQYF
CDR3 DNA: TGCGCCAGCAGCTCCCGAGGAGTATCCTACGAGCAGTACTTC
clone size: NA
V gene: TRBV5-1
D gene: NA
J gene: TRBJ2-7

CDR3 protein: CASSPGTGVYSPLHF
CDR3 DNA: TGTGCCAGCAGCCCCGGGACAGGGGTTTATTCACCCCTCCACTTT
clone size: NA
V gene: TRBV9
D gene: TRBD1
J gene: TRBJ1-6

CDR3 protein: CASSQGETASPAFF
CDR3 DNA: TGCGCCAGCAGCCAAGGTGAGACAGCATCCCCAGCTTTCTTT
clone size: NA
V gene: TRBV4-1
D gene: NA
J gene: TRBJ1-1

CDR3 protein: CASSLSGLTLKTEAFF
CDR3 DNA: TGTGCCAGCAGCCTGAGTGGACTCACCCTGAAGACTGAAGCTTTCTTT
clone size: NA
V gene: TRBV7-2
D gene: NA
J gene: TRBJ1-1

CDR3 protein: CASSPRPGTSQETQYF
CDR3 DNA: TGTGCCAGTAGTCCCCGCCCCGGGACTAGTCAAGAGACCCAGTACTTC
clone size: NA
V gene: TRBV19
D gene: TRBD2
J gene: TRBJ2-5

CDR3 protein: CAWIQGGDRIAFF
CDR3 DNA: TGTGCCTGGATTCAAGGCGGAGACCGAATAGCTTTCTTT
clone size: NA
V gene: TRBV30
D gene: NA
J gene: TRBJ1-1